A selection of T cell receptor beta chains follows, all from one sample in a study of long-term antiretroviral therapy in people with HIV. The table came from immunoSEQ multiplex PCR; TCRdb's copy has only in-frame clones and leaves some out. The table shows tens of thousands of clones, with approximately 90% occurring only once. This material consisted of unsorted PBMCs, taken 1.8 years after starting antiretroviral therapy. These receptors all stem from a woman aged 18-29 years with HIV. CDR3s include the opening cysteine and the closing phenylalanine or tryptophan. The order of the fields is clone size, D gene, V gene, J gene, CDR3 DNA, CDR3 protein. The D gene is left open where the match is weak. Size tells how often a clone was seen (once, few, many) or the class of an expanded clone, and some rows leave it out.

.,.,TRBV10-3,TRBJ2-7,TGTGCCATCAGCCAACAGGGAGGGGCCTTGGGGAACGAGCAGTACTTC,CAISQQGGALGNEQYF
.,.,TRBV25-1,TRBJ1-2,TGTGCCAGCAGTGATCTAGATCCGGGACCGTCCTATGGCTACACCTTC,CASSDLDPGPSYGYTF
.,.,TRBV9,TRBJ1-1,TGTGCCAGCAGCGTAGCAGGGTACTCTGAAGCTTTCTTT,CASSVAGYSEAFF
few,.,TRBV25-1,TRBJ1-1,TGTGCCAGCAGTGAATGGGCAGGGACTGAAGCTTTCTTT,CASSEWAGTEAFF
.,.,TRBV7-3,TRBJ1-2,TGTGCCAGCAGCTCCATTGGTGGCAGGGGCCCACCAACCTTCTATGGCTACACCTTC,CASSSIGGRGPPTFYGYTF
.,TRBD1,TRBV11-2,TRBJ2-3,TGTGCCAGCAGCTTAGGGTCTACAGGGGCCCTCACAGATACGCAGTATTTT,CASSLGSTGALTDTQYF
.,.,TRBV27,TRBJ1-1,TGTGCCAGCTACCGGGGTGGCACTGAAGCTTTCTTT,CASYRGGTEAFF
.,.,TRBV6-6,TRBJ1-2,TGTGCCAGCAGTCAAACAGGGAACTATGGCTACACCTTC,CASSQTGNYGYTF
once,TRBD1,TRBV28,TRBJ2-2,TGTGCCAGCAGTTTTCTGGGACAGGGGTTCACCGGGGAGCTGTTTTTT,CASSFLGQGFTGELFF
.,.,TRBV6-5,TRBJ1-2,TGTGCCAGCAGTTACGCCGGGACCATTGGCTACACCTTC,CASSYAGTIGYTF
once,.,TRBV11-2,TRBJ1-5,TGTGCCAGCAGCTCCCAGACAGGCGACTATCAGCCCCAGCATTTT,CASSSQTGDYQPQHF
.,.,TRBV6-1,TRBJ1-1,TGTGCCAGCAGGCCTACAGGGAACACTGAAGCTTTCTTT,CASRPTGNTEAFF
.,.,TRBV6-5,TRBJ1-1,TGTGCCAGCGGCCCCCCTACAAACACTGAAGCTTTCTTT,CASGPPTNTEAFF
.,TRBD1,TRBV7-9,TRBJ1-1,TGTGCCAGCAGCCCCGACAGGGAGTGGTTCTTT,CASSPDREWFF
.,.,TRBV28,TRBJ1-2,TGTGCCAGCAGTCTAAGCGCGCAGGGAGGCTACACCTTC,CASSLSAQGGYTF
.,TRBD1,TRBV7-6,TRBJ1-2,TGTGCCAGCAGCTCCCGGGACAGGAAGAACGGTGGCTACACCTTC,CASSSRDRKNGGYTF
.,.,TRBV7-2,TRBJ1-6,TGTGCCAGCAGCTATATCGGACAATTTAATTCACCCCTCCACTTT,CASSYIGQFNSPLHF
once,.,TRBV7-9,TRBJ2-1,TGTGCCAGCAGCTACGGCCTGGTTGAGCAGTTCTTC,CASSYGLVEQFF
.,.,TRBV11-3,TRBJ2-1,TGTGCCAGCAGCTGGGACTCGTTCGACAATGAGCAGTTCTTC,CASSWDSFDNEQFF
.,.,TRBV10-1,TRBJ2-5,TGCGCCAGCAGTGGAAAGGAAGAGACCCAGTACTTC,CASSGKEETQYF